This T cell receptor beta chain was recovered during a study of T cell responses to AZD1222 COVID-19 vaccine. This clone was detected once. Its antigen remains unknown. The repertoire was sequenced with immunoSEQ multiplex PCR; TCRdb's copy has only in-frame clones and lacks some. The profile shows 150,000 to 200,000 clones, about nine tenths of them singletons. Broader study findings: The study sampled repertoires only after the peak T cell response. The reported proportion of spike-specific TCRs targeting unmutated variant regions was nearly half. Only six individuals given AZD1222 were seropositive at baseline. The donor group comprised mostly white British people and more females; the analysis possibly underestimated clonal diversity.

The germline CDR1 and CDR2 sequences are MNHNY and SVGAGI (reference sequence). The CDR3 is 15 amino acids. After removal of 6 bases from V and 4 bases from J, the junction contained 8 bases not matched to a gene. This clonotype was sampled from an adult in good health. The gene calls are TRBV6-6 and TRBJ1-5; TRBD1 matches 8 bases. The sample in question was peripheral blood, obtained on day 0 of AZD1222 vaccination. DNA of the CDR3: TGTGCCAGCAGCCCCGGACAGGGTGGAAATCAGCCCCAGCATTTT. Translating it yields CASSPGQGGNQPQHF.